A single sample is the source of the 17 T cell receptor beta chains below, sequenced in a study of blood T cell repertoires in COVID-19. Assay used: immunoSEQ multiplex PCR; TCRdb lists only in-frame clones, some missing. The sample includes approximately 73,000 clones, roughly nine tenths of them seen just once. The sequenced material came from peripheral blood. The origin of the receptors is a woman aged 55-69 years with acute or convalescent COVID-19.

The V gene is TRBV3-1 (or the pseudogene TRBV3-2), the J gene TRBJ1-1; D may be TRBD1 (5 bases). This CDR3 has 15 residues. With 1 base removed from V and 1 base from J, the gap between germline ends came to 10 bases. Germline-derived CDR1 and CDR2 are LGHDT and YNNKEL (reference sequence). DNA of the CDR3: TGTGCCAGCAGCCAAGCGACAGCCGGGAACACTGAAGCTTTCTTT. Translated: CASSQATAGNTEAFF.

CDR3 sequence: CASSYSTETVDTQYF. The CDR3 nucleotides are TGTGCCAGCAGTTACTCGACAGAGACGGTGGATACGCAGTATTTT. The chain joins TRBV6-2 or TRBV6-3 to TRBJ2-3; possibly TRBD1 for D (5 bases). Germline-derived CDR1 and CDR2 are MNHEY and SVGEGT. The CDR3 totals 15 residues. V lost 0 bases, J lost 6 bases, and 13 bases lay in between.

This clone was picked up one time. The CDR3 protein is CASSLLLAGDDEQFF. CDR3 DNA sequence: TGTGCCAGCAGCTTACTGCTAGCGGGAGACGATGAGCAGTTCTTC. V usage is TRBV11-2 and J usage is TRBJ2-1; 10 bases align to TRBD2. The germline gives CDR1 SGHAT, CDR2 FQNNGV. The trim removed 2 bases at V and 8 bases at J, leaving 6 bases unmatched. This CDR3 region has 15 residues.

This chain uses TRBV27 with TRBJ2-5, with D uncertain. Germline V CDR1 and CDR2: MNHEY, SMNVEV (reference sequence). The CDR3 runs 15 residues. With 0 bases removed from V and 6 bases from J, the gap between germline ends came to 14 bases. CDR3 loop: CASSLSLQLIQTQYF. The CDR3, as DNA: TGTGCCAGCAGTTTATCGTTACAGCTGATACAGACCCAGTACTTC.

The table lists this clone with a count of one. This chain connects TRBV7-2 to TRBJ1-2; 10 bases are a match to TRBD1. V dropped 5 bases and J dropped 5; count of bases not matched to a gene: 5. The V gene's germline CDR1 is SGHTA and CDR2 FQGNSA. CDR3 size: 14 residues. The CDR3 is CASSRGQGVYGYTF. For the CDR3, the DNA is TGTGCCAGCAGCCGTGGACAGGGGGTATATGGCTACACCTTC.

This sequence joins TRBV7-2 and TRBJ2-3, with 7 bases that match TRBD2. Looked up from germline, CDR1 is SGHTA and CDR2 is FQGNSA. CDR3 length equals 14 residues. Unmatched junction bases numbered 0, after V lost 0 bases and J lost 3 bases. Here the CDR3 DNA reads TGTGCCAGCAGCTTAGCTAGCGGGACAGATACGCAGTATTTT. Its translation: CASSLASGTDTQYF.

This chain links TRBV4-2 with TRBJ2-1; no clear D. Germline V CDR1 and CDR2: LGHNA, YNFKEQ. This CDR3 has 15 residues. V was shortened by 0 bases and J by 6 bases, with 12 bases between the two germline ends. Written as DNA, the CDR3 is TGTGCCAGCAGCCAAGATTTGGTCCCGGGCAATGAGCAGTTCTTC. Its protein product is CASSQDLVPGNEQFF.

The gene calls are TRBV7-2 and TRBJ2-1; tentatively, D is TRBD1 (6 bases). Germline-derived CDR1 and CDR2 are SGHTA and FQGNSA. This CDR3 contains 14 residues. Trimming took 7 bases from V and 7 from J, leaving 17 bases between them. CDR3 loop: CASTLDRVHNEQFF. The CDR3 nucleotides read TGTGCCAGCACCTTGGACAGAGTCCATAATGAGCAGTTCTTC.

The chain recombines TRBV9 with TRBJ2-3; D gene uncertain. The CDR3 has 17 amino acids. Germline CDR1 reads SGDLS; CDR2 reads YYNGEE. The ends were cut back, 0 bases at V and 0 bases at J, with 14 bases in the middle. This CDR3 is CASSVAPQVESTDTQYF. CDR3 bases: TGTGCCAGCAGCGTAGCCCCCCAGGTTGAGAGCACAGATACGCAGTATTTT.

The rearrangement joins TRBV19 to TRBJ1-4, with D unresolved. CDR1 is LNHDA and CDR2 is SQIVND in the germline V gene (reference sequence). Trimming left V 5 bases short and J 12 bases short, with 10 bases between. The CDR3 totals 11 residues. The CDR3 here is CASSHTAELFF. The CDR3 bases are TGTGCCAGTAGTCACACAGCGGAACTGTTTTTT.

The gene calls are TRBV7-2 and TRBJ1-2; D remains ambiguous. The V end was cut by 3 bases, the J end by 4 bases, with 6 bases between. Germline V gene data show CDR1 as SGHTA and CDR2 as FQGNSA. The CDR3 has 12 amino acids. CDR3 amino acids: CASSFRGYGYTF. The CDR3 DNA follows: TGTGCCAGCAGCTTTCGGGGCTATGGCTACACCTTC.

This chain links TRBV28 with TRBJ1-1, with D possibly matching TRBD1 (6 bases). The CDR3 has 17 residues. Germline V gene data show CDR1 as MDHEN and CDR2 as SYDVKM. Trimming took off 8 bases at V and 4 bases at J, with 26 bases between the two ends. The CDR3, as DNA: TGTGCCAGCTCTTCCATTGGGGGCCCCGGAGGAGGCACTGAAGCTTTCTTT. Its translation is CASSSIGGPGGGTEAFF.

This chain joins TRBV28 and TRBJ1-1; TRBD1 is a possible D gene (5 bases). This CDR3 spans 14 amino acids. Trimming shortened V by 7 bases and J by 3 bases, and 15 bases separated the two germline ends. Germline loops: CDR1 MDHEN, CDR2 SYDVKM. CDR3 in DNA: TGTGCCAGCACCCAGTCGGGGGGGGACACTGAAGCTTTCTTT. It is translated as CASTQSGGDTEAFF. The full variable domain, with the rest looked up from reference TRBV28 and TRBJ1-1, is DVKVTQSSRYLVKRTGEKVFLECVQDMDHENMFWYRQDPGLGLRLIYFSYDVKMKEKGDIPEGYSVSREKKERFSLILESASTNQTSMYLCASTQSGGDTEAFFGQGTRLTVV.

The chain joins TRBV4-3 to TRBJ2-3; 13 positions match TRBD2. The germline V gene has CDR1 LGHNA and CDR2 YSLEER. V shed 0 bases and J 3 bases; nucleotides not matched to a gene: 9. The CDR3 spans 19 residues. In nucleotides, the CDR3 is TGCGCCAGCAGCCAAGATAAGGGGCCACTAGCGGGAGGGACAGATACGCAGTATTTT. Its translation is CASSQDKGPLAGGTDTQYF.

This chain joins TRBV7-2 and TRBJ2-7; 8 bases are shared with TRBD1. Germline V gives CDR1 SGHTA, CDR2 FQGNSA. There are 16 residues in the CDR3. The V and J ends lost 4 bases and 1 base, in that order; junction bases with no gene match: 9. The CDR3 region has the DNA TGTGCCAGCAGCTGGAAAGGGACAGGCCAGTCCTACGAGCAGTACTTC. This codes for CASSWKGTGQSYEQYF.

The rearrangement links TRBV30 to TRBJ2-7; 8 bases match TRBD2. V shed 8 bases and J 2 bases; nucleotides not matched to a gene: 8. The CDR3 contains 13 residues. Per germline, CDR1 GTSNPN and CDR2 SVGIG (reference sequence). CDR3 nucleotide sequence: TGTGCCCGCAGCGGGAGTGCTCCCTACGAGCAGTACTTC. The encoded protein is CARSGSAPYEQYF.

The rearrangement joins TRBV5-1 to TRBJ1-1, with D perhaps matching TRBD1 (5 bases). With 5 bases removed from V and 5 bases from J, the gap between germline ends came to 16 bases. Per the germline V gene, CDR1 is SGHRS and CDR2 is YFSETQ. The CDR3 extends over 14 amino acids. CDR3 nucleotide sequence: TGCGCCAGCAGGTATGGAGGGGAGGAAACTGAAGCTTTCTTT. Amino acids: CASRYGGEETEAFF.